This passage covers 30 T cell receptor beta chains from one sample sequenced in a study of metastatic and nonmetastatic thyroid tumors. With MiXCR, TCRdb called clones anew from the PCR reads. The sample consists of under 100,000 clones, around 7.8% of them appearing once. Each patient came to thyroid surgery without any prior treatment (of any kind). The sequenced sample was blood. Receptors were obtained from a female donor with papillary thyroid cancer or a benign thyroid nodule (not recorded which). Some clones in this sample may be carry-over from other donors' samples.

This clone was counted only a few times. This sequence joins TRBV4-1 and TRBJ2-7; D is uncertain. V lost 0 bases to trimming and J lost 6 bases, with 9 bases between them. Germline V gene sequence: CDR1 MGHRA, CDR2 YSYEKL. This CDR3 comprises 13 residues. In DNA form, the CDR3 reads TGCGCCAGCAGCCAAGAGCCGGGCTCCGAGCAGTACTTC. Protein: CASSQEPGSEQYF.

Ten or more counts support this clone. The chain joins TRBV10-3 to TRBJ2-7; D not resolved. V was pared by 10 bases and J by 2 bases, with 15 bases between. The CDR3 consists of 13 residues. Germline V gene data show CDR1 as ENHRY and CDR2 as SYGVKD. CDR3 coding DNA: TGTGCCAGTTCTTTCCCTGGGGCCTACGAGCAGTACTTC. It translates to CASSFPGAYEQYF.

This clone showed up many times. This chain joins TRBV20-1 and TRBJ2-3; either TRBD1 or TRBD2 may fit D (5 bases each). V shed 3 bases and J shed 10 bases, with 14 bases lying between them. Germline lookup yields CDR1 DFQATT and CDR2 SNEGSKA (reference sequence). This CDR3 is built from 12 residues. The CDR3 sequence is CSARGDSLAQYF. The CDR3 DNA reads TGCAGTGCTAGGGGAGACAGCTTAGCGCAGTATTTT.

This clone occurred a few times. CDR3 DNA sequence: TGTGCCTGGAGCAGGGACCGTAACTATGGCTACACCTTC. Protein product: CAWSRDRNYGYTF. The V gene is TRBV30, the J gene TRBJ1-2, with D perhaps matching TRBD1 (5 bases). Trimming cost V 3 bases and J 1 base, with 9 bases left between them. Germline CDR1 reads GTSNPN; CDR2 reads SVGIG (reference sequence). This CDR3 comprises 13 residues.

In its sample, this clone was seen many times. The CDR3 loop is CSAREGREWETQYF. The CDR3 DNA reads TGCAGTGCTAGAGAGGGCAGGGAGTGGGAGACCCAGTACTTC. V usage is TRBV20-1 and J usage is TRBJ2-5, with D perhaps assigned TRBD1 or TRBD2 (5 bases each). This CDR3 has 14 residues. Germline V gives CDR1 DFQATT, CDR2 SNEGSKA (reference sequence). V dropped 0 bases and J dropped 5 bases, with 13 bases sitting between them.

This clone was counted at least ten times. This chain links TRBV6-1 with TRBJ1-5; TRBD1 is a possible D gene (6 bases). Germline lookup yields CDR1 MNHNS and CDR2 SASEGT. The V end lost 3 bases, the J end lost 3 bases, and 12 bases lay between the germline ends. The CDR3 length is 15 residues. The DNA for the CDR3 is TGTGCCAGCAGTGATGCCCAGGGGTACAATCAGCCCCAGCATTTT. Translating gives CASSDAQGYNQPQHF.

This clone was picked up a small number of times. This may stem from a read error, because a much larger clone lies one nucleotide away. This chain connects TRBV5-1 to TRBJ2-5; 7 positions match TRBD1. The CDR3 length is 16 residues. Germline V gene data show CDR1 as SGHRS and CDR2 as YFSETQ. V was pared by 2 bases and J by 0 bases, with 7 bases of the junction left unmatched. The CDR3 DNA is TGCGCCAGCAGCTTTCTCGGGACAGTGTACCAAGAGACCCAGTACTTC. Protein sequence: CASSFLGTVYQETQYF.

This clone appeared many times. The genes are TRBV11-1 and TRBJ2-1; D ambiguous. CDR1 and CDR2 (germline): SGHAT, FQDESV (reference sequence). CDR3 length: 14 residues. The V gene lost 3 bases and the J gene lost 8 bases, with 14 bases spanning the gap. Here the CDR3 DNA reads TGTGCCAGCAGCTTTACACGGTTGGTCCATGAGCAGTTCTTC. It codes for CASSFTRLVHEQFF.

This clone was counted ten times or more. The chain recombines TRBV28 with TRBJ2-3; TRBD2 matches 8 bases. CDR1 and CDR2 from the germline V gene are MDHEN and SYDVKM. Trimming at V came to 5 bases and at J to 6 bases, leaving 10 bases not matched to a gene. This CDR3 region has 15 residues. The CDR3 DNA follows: TGTGCCAGCAGTACCCACGGGGGGGCCAGGGATACGCAGTATTTT. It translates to CASSTHGGARDTQYF.

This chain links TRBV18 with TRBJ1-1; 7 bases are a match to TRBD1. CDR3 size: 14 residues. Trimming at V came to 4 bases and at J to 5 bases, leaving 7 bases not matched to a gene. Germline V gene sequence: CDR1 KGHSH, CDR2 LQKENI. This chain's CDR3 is CASSRTGDRTEAFF. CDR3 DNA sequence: TGTGCCAGCTCACGAACAGGGGATAGGACTGAAGCTTTCTTT.

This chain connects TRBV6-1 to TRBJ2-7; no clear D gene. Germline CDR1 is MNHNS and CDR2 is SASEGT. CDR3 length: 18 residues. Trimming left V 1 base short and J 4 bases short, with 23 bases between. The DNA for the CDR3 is TGTGCCAGCAGTGAAGTAATTGGGTCGTTAGGCCCCTGGTACGAGCAGTACTTC. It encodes CASSEVIGSLGPWYEQYF.

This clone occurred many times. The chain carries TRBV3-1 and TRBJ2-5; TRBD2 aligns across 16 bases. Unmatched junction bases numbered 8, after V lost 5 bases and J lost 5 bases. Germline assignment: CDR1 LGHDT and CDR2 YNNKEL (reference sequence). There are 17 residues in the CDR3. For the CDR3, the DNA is TGTGCCAGCAGCTTCGGGACTAGCGGGGGGGCGTGGGAGACCCAGTACTTC. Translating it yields CASSFGTSGGAWETQYF.

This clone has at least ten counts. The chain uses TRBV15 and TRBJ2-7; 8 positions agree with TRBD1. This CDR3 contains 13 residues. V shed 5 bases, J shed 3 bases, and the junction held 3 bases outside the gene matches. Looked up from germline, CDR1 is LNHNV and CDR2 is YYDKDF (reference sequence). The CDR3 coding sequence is TGTGCCACCAGCGTTGACAGGGGCTACGAGCAGTACTTC. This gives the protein CATSVDRGYEQYF.

CDR3 coding DNA: TGCGCCAGCCGCGGATGGACAGTGATTGTATCACCCCTCCACTTT. It codes for CASRGWTVIVSPLHF. J is TRBJ1-6 and V is TRBV5-1; possible D gene TRBD1, 6 bases. The CDR3 is made up of 15 amino acids. Trimming removed 7 bases at V and 10 bases at J, with 21 bases between. Germline CDR1 SGHRS, CDR2 YFSETQ.

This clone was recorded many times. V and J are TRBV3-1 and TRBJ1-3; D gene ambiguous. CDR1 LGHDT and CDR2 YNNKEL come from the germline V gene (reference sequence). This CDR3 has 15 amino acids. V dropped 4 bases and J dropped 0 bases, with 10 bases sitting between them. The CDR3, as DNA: TGTGCCAGCAGCCTTGGCGAGGTCTCTGGAAACACCATATATTTT. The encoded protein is CASSLGEVSGNTIYF.

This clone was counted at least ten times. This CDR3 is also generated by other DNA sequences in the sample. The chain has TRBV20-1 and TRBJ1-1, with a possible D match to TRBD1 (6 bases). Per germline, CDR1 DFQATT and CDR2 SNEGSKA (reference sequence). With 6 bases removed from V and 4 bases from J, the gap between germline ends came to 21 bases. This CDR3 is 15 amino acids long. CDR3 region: CSANKGGSRSTEAFF. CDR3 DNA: TGCAGTGCCAACAAAGGGGGGTCAAGGAGCACTGAAGCTTTCTTT.

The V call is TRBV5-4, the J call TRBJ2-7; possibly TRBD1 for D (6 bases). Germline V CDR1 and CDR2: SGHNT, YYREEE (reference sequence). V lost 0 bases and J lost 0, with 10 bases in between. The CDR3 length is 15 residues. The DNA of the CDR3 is TGTGCCAGCAGCTTGGACAGGGCTCTCTCCTACGAGCAGTACTTC. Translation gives CASSLDRALSYEQYF. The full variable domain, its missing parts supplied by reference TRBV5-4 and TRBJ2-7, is ETGVTQSPTHLIKTRGQQVTLRCSSQSGHNTVSWYQQALGQGPQFIFQYYREEENGRGNFPPRFSGLQFPNYSSELNVNALELDDSALYLCASSLDRALSYEQYFGPGTRLTVT.

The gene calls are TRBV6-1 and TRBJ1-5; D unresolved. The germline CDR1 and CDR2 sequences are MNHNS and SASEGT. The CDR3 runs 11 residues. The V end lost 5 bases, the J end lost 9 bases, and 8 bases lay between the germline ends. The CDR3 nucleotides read TGTGCCAGCAGTAGCCCGGGGCCCCAGCATTTT. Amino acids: CASSSPGPQHF.

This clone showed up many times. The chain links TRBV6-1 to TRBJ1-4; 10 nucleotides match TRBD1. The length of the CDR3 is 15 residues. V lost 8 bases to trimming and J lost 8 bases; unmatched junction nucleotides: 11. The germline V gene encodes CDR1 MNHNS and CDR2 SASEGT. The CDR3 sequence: CASLKEGTGVEKLFF. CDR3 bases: TGTGCCAGCCTCAAAGAGGGGACAGGGGTCGAAAAACTGTTTTTT.

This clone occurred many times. CDR3 DNA sequence: TGTGCCAGCAGCCCCATCGGGACAGGGGGCTCCGAGCAGTACTTC. Residues: CASSPIGTGGSEQYF. The rearrangement joins TRBV11-1 to TRBJ2-7; 12 nucleotides line up with TRBD1. CDR1 is SGHAT, CDR2 FQDESV, per germline (reference sequence). The CDR3 has 15 amino acids. The trim removed 5 bases at V and 6 bases at J, leaving 8 bases unmatched.

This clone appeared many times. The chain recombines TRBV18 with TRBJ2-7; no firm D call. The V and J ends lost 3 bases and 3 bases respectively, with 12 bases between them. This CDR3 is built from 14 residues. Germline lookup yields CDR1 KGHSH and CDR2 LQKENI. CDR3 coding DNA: TGTGCCAGCTCACCGAGGTCCTACTACTACGAGCAGTACTTC. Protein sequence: CASSPRSYYYEQYF.

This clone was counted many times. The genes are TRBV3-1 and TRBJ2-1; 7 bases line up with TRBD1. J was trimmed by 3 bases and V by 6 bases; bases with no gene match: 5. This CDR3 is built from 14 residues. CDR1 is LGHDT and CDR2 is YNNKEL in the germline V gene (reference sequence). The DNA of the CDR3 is TGTGCCAGCAGAGGACAGGTGAACTACAATGAGCAGTTCTTC. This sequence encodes CASRGQVNYNEQFF.

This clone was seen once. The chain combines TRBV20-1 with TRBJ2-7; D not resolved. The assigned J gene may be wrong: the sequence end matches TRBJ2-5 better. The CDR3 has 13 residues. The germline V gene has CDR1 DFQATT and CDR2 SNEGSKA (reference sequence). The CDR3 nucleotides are TGCAGTGCTAGACGGACGGCCCAAGAGACCCAGTACTTC. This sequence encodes CSARRTAQETQYF.

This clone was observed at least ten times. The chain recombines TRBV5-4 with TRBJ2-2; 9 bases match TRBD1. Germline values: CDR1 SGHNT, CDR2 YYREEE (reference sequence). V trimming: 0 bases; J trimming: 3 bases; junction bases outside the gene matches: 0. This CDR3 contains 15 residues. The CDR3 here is CASSLGDRDTGELFF. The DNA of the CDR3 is TGTGCCAGCAGCTTGGGGGACAGGGACACCGGGGAGCTGTTTTTT.

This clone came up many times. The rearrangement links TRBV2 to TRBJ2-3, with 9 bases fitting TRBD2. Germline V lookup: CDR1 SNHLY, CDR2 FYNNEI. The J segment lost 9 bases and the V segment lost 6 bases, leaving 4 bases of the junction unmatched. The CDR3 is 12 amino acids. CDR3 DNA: TGTGCCAGCAGGCTAGCGGGGAAAACGCAGTATTTT. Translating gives CASRLAGKTQYF.

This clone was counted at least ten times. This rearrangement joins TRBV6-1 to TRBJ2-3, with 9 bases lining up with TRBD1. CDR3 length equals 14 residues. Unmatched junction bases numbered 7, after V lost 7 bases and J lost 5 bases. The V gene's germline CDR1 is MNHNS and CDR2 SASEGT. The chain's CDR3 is CASMGTGWKDTQYF. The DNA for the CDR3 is TGTGCCAGCATGGGGACAGGGTGGAAAGATACGCAGTATTTT.

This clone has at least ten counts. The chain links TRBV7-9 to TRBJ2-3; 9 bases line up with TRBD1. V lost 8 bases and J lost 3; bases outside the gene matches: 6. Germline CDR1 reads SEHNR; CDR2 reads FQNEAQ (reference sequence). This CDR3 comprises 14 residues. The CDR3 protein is CASASDRGTDTQYF. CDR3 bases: TGTGCCAGCGCCTCGGACAGGGGAACAGATACGCAGTATTTT.

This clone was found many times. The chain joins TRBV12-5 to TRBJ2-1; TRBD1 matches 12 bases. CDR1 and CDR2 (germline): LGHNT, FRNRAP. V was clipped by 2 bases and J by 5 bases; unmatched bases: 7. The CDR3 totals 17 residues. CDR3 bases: TGTGCTAGTGGTTTGCCACCGGGACAGGGGGCCAACAATGAGCAGTTCTTC. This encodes CASGLPPGQGANNEQFF.

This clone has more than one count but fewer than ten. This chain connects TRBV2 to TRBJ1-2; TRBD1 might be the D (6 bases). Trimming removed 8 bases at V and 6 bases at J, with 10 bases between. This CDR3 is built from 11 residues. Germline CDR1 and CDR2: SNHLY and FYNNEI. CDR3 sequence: CASHGGHGYTF. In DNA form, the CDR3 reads TGTGCCAGCCATGGGGGGCATGGCTACACCTTC.

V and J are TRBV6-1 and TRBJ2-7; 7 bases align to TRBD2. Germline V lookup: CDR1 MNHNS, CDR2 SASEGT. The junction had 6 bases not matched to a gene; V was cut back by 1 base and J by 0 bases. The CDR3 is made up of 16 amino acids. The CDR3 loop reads CASSEESGTGSYEQYF. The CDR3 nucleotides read TGTGCCAGCAGTGAAGAGAGCGGGACGGGCTCCTACGAGCAGTACTTC.